These T cell receptor beta chains were read from a single sample in a study of blood T cells in healthy people across ages. One entry per CDR3 protein results from TCRdb running MiXCR on the 5' RACE reads. The table has roughly 1.5 million distinct CDR3 sequences, less than 45% seen once. Sequencing was carried out using blood. The receptors originated from a woman between 18 and 29 years old in good health. Both conserved end residues are part of each CDR3. A D gene is named only where the DNA matches it firmly. Size is omitted from some rows. Given values are once, few, many or a class for expanded clones.

j_gene	d_gene	abundance	v_gene	CDR3aa	CDR3nt
TRBJ2-7	.	.	TRBV27	CASAMFAGTYEQYF	TGTGCCAGCGCCATGTTTGCAGGGACCTACGAGCAGTACTTC
TRBJ1-1	.	few	TRBV29-1	CSVGSANTEAFF	TGCAGCGTAGGGTCAGCGAACACTGAAGCTTTCTTT
TRBJ2-4	.	once	TRBV4-3	CASSQDLGGGHKGNIQYF	TGCGCCAGCAGCCAAGATCTGGGGGGGGGCCATAAGGGAAACATTCAGTACTTC
TRBJ1-1	TRBD1	.	TRBV29-1	CSVGRDRVKAFF	TGCAGCGTTGGGCGGGACAGGGTTAAAGCTTTCTTT
TRBJ2-7	.	.	TRBV3-1	CASSQDRFGQGFEQYF	TGTGCCAGCAGCCAAGATCGGTTCGGGCAGGGGTTCGAGCAGTACTTC
TRBJ2-1	TRBD2	.	TRBV14	CASSRGLAVIYNEQFF	TGTGCCAGCAGCCGGGGACTAGCGGTAATATACAATGAGCAGTTCTTC
TRBJ1-2	.	few	TRBV9	CASSTSTGDRTGYGYTF	TGTGCCAGCAGCACTTCCACGGGAGACAGGACCGGGTATGGCTACACCTTC
TRBJ2-3	.	once	TRBV7-9	CASSFPISGDFPSADTQYF	TGTGCCAGCAGCTTTCCGATTTCCGGCGACTTCCCATCCGCAGATACGCAGTATTTT
TRBJ2-3	.	few	TRBV29-1	CSADGGPYTDTQYF	TGCAGCGCAGACGGGGGGCCCTACACAGATACGCAGTATTTT
TRBJ2-5	.	many	TRBV13	CASSVGAREEQYF	TGTGCCAGCAGCGTAGGCGCCAGGGAAGAGCAGTACTTC
TRBJ2-2	TRBD2	.	TRBV10-3	CAISVPAGASENTGELFF	TGTGCCATCAGTGTTCCAGCGGGGGCCTCCGAAAACACCGGGGAGCTGTTTTTT
TRBJ2-5	TRBD2	.	TRBV7-9	CASSRQTSGIETQYF	TGTGCCAGCAGCCGACAAACTAGCGGGATTGAGACCCAGTACTTC
TRBJ1-2	TRBD1	.	TRBV7-2	CASNPGQPYGYTF	TGTGCCAGCAACCCGGGACAGCCGTATGGCTACACCTTC
TRBJ2-1	.	many	TRBV13	CASSPRNINNEQFF	TGTGCCAGCAGCCCTCGGAATATAAACAATGAGCAGTTCTTC
TRBJ2-4	.	few	TRBV28	CASSLGSRGPDKNIQYF	TGTGCCAGCAGTTTAGGTAGTAGGGGCCCTGATAAAAACATTCAGTACTTC
TRBJ2-7	TRBD1	.	TRBV18	CASSKTGQLPYEQYF	TGTGCCAGCTCAAAAACGGGACAGCTACCCTACGAGCAGTACTTC
TRBJ2-5	.	.	TRBV29-1	CSVVAGMGEQYF	TGCAGCGTTGTCGCAGGGATGGGAGAGCAGTACTTC
TRBJ1-2	.	.	TRBV20-1	CSASRLSLGSNYGYTF	TGCAGTGCTAGTAGGTTAAGCTTAGGATCTAACTATGGCTACACCTTC